This is a list of T cell receptor beta chains from one sample in a study of CXCR3 chemokines and chemotherapy response in bladder cancer. A single record per CDR3 protein comes from TCRdb applying MiXCR to the PCR reads. Seen here are approximately 280 distinct CDR3 sequences, about 13% observed once, and the top ten hold around 37%. Sampling took place from a patient whose treatment included neoadjuvant chemotherapy. These receptors all stem from a human donor with bladder cancer that did not respond to neoadjuvant chemotherapy. Both conserved end residues are part of each CDR3. Fields, in order: J gene, V gene, D gene, clone size, CDR3 protein, CDR3 DNA. The D gene is left open where the match is weak. Some rows have no size entry. The others give once, few or many, or a class for an expanded clone.

j_gene: TRBJ2-2; v_gene: TRBV12-5; d_gene: -; abundance: medium-sized; CDR3aa: CASGLGGGMELFF; CDR3nt: TGTGCTAGTGGCCTGGGTGGGGGTATGGAGCTGTTTTTT
j_gene: TRBJ1-1; v_gene: TRBV5-4; d_gene: -; abundance: medium-sized; CDR3aa: CASSLESRDTEAFF; CDR3nt: TGTGCCAGCAGCCTTGAGTCCCGGGACACTGAAGCTTTCTTT
j_gene: TRBJ1-2; v_gene: TRBV6-6; d_gene: -; abundance: hyperexpanded; CDR3aa: CASSYDVLGAGNGYTF; CDR3nt: TGTGCCAGCAGTTACGATGTTCTGGGGGCGGGAAATGGCTACACCTTC
j_gene: TRBJ1-1; v_gene: TRBV6-6; d_gene: -; abundance: hyperexpanded; CDR3aa: CASSSTTPRPGHSNTEAFF; CDR3nt: TGTGCCAGCAGTTCAACTACCCCAAGACCGGGACATAGTAACACTGAAGCTTTCTTT
j_gene: TRBJ2-7; v_gene: TRBV7-9; d_gene: -; abundance: -; CDR3aa: CASSLWGQDYEQYF; CDR3nt: TGTGCCAGCAGCTTATGGGGGCAAGATTACGAGCAGTACTTC
j_gene: TRBJ2-1; v_gene: TRBV27; d_gene: TRBD2; abundance: large; CDR3aa: CASRGGSFYNEQFF; CDR3nt: TGTGCCAGCAGGGGCGGGAGTTTCTACAATGAGCAGTTCTTC
j_gene: TRBJ2-1; v_gene: TRBV30; d_gene: TRBD2; abundance: large; CDR3aa: CAWSKLLAGGNEQFF; CDR3nt: TGTGCCTGGAGTAAATTACTAGCGGGAGGGAATGAGCAGTTCTTC
j_gene: TRBJ1-6; v_gene: TRBV19; d_gene: -; abundance: large; CDR3aa: CVPQGGPLHF; CDR3nt: TGTGTCCCGCAAGGGGGTCCCCTCCACTTT
j_gene: TRBJ2-5; v_gene: TRBV7-2; d_gene: TRBD2; abundance: large; CDR3aa: CASSLTSGSIETQYF; CDR3nt: TGTGCCAGCAGCTTAACTAGCGGGAGTATAGAGACCCAGTACTTC
j_gene: TRBJ1-1; v_gene: TRBV12-3/TRBV12-4; d_gene: -; abundance: large; CDR3aa: CASSPPFWGRSSTEAFF; CDR3nt: TGTGCCAGCAGCCCTCCCTTTTGGGGCAGGTCGAGCACTGAAGCTTTCTTT
j_gene: TRBJ2-2; v_gene: TRBV14; d_gene: TRBD1; abundance: medium-sized; CDR3aa: CASSQVQGANGELFF; CDR3nt: TGTGCCAGCAGCCAAGTACAGGGGGCGAACGGGGAGCTGTTTTTT
j_gene: TRBJ1-5; v_gene: TRBV28; d_gene: -; abundance: medium-sized; CDR3aa: CASSLSGINQPQHF; CDR3nt: TGTGCCAGCAGTTTATCCGGGATTAATCAGCCCCAGCATTTT
j_gene: TRBJ2-2; v_gene: TRBV19; d_gene: TRBD2; abundance: large; CDR3aa: CASSLWGGLAGGPAGELFF; CDR3nt: TGTGCCAGTAGTTTGTGGGGGGGACTAGCGGGAGGGCCGGCCGGGGAGCTGTTTTTT
j_gene: TRBJ1-2; v_gene: TRBV28; d_gene: -; abundance: large; CDR3aa: CASSLGGDTVRSYGYTF; CDR3nt: TGTGCCAGCAGTTTAGGGGGCGACACCGTACGATCATATGGCTACACCTTC
j_gene: TRBJ1-1; v_gene: TRBV12-3/TRBV12-4; d_gene: -; abundance: large; CDR3aa: CASRPRPGAEAFF; CDR3nt: TGTGCCAGCCGACCCCGGCCGGGGGCTGAAGCTTTCTTT
j_gene: TRBJ2-5; v_gene: TRBV19; d_gene: -; abundance: large; CDR3aa: CASSQRGQETQYF; CDR3nt: TGTGCCAGTAGCCAAAGGGGGCAAGAGACCCAGTACTTC
j_gene: TRBJ2-1; v_gene: TRBV20-1; d_gene: TRBD1; abundance: medium-sized; CDR3aa: CSARYFQGVSYNEQFF; CDR3nt: TGCAGTGCTAGATACTTCCAGGGGGTATCCTACAATGAGCAGTTCTTC
j_gene: TRBJ2-7; v_gene: TRBV10-3; d_gene: -; abundance: large; CDR3aa: CAHSEGYEQYF; CDR3nt: TGTGCCCACTCTGAAGGGTACGAGCAGTACTTC
j_gene: TRBJ1-4; v_gene: TRBV4-1; d_gene: TRBD1; abundance: -; CDR3aa: CASSQPDRGTEKLFF; CDR3nt: TGCGCCAGCAGCCAACCAGACAGGGGGACGGAAAAACTGTTTTTT
j_gene: TRBJ2-3; v_gene: TRBV12-3/TRBV12-4; d_gene: -; abundance: medium-sized; CDR3aa: CASSTTGGGPTDTQYF; CDR3nt: TGTGCCAGCAGTACCACAGGGGGGGGGCCCACAGATACGCAGTATTTT
j_gene: TRBJ2-1; v_gene: TRBV20-1; d_gene: TRBD2; abundance: many; CDR3aa: CSARDREATYNEQFF; CDR3nt: TGCAGTGCTAGAGACCGGGAGGCCACCTACAATGAGCAGTTCTTC
j_gene: TRBJ1-2; v_gene: TRBV6-2/TRBV6-3; d_gene: TRBD1; abundance: hyperexpanded; CDR3aa: CASRLRGIDGYGYTF; CDR3nt: TGTGCCAGCAGACTCAGGGGGATAGACGGCTATGGCTACACCTTC
j_gene: TRBJ2-2; v_gene: TRBV5-4; d_gene: -; abundance: medium-sized; CDR3aa: CASSLIPGQANTGELFF; CDR3nt: TGTGCCAGCAGCTTGATCCCGGGACAAGCGAACACCGGGGAGCTGTTTTTT
j_gene: TRBJ1-6; v_gene: TRBV28; d_gene: TRBD1; abundance: medium-sized; CDR3aa: CASSRTGINSPLHF; CDR3nt: TGTGCCAGCAGTAGGACAGGCATTAATTCACCCCTCCACTTT
j_gene: TRBJ2-2; v_gene: TRBV5-4; d_gene: TRBD2; abundance: once; CDR3aa: CASSSGLAGGDNTGELFF; CDR3nt: TGTGCCAGCAGCTCCGGACTAGCGGGAGGGGATAACACCGGGGAGCTGTTTTTT
j_gene: TRBJ1-4; v_gene: TRBV6-6; d_gene: TRBD1; abundance: large; CDR3aa: CASSRSDRGTNEKLFF; CDR3nt: TGTGCCAGCAGTCGGTCCGACAGGGGGACTAATGAAAAACTGTTTTTT
j_gene: TRBJ2-7; v_gene: TRBV14; d_gene: -; abundance: -; CDR3aa: CASSANYEQYF; CDR3nt: TGTGCCAGCAGCGCCAACTACGAGCAGTACTTC
j_gene: TRBJ1-4; v_gene: TRBV11-2; d_gene: -; abundance: large; CDR3aa: CASSLQGMEKLFF; CDR3nt: TGTGCCAGCAGCTTGCAGGGGATGGAAAAACTGTTTTTT
j_gene: TRBJ1-2; v_gene: TRBV27; d_gene: -; abundance: many; CDR3aa: CASSNYIDSSGGYTF; CDR3nt: TGTGCCAGCAGTAACTACATTGATTCTTCGGGAGGCTACACCTTC
j_gene: TRBJ1-5; v_gene: TRBV6-2/TRBV6-3; d_gene: TRBD1; abundance: -; CDR3aa: CASRLRGRVGLANQPQHF; CDR3nt: TGTGCCAGCAGACTCAGGGGGCGCGTGGGATTAGCAAATCAGCCCCAGCATTTT
j_gene: TRBJ2-5; v_gene: TRBV6-5; d_gene: -; abundance: medium-sized; CDR3aa: CASSYPQREGEETQYF; CDR3nt: TGTGCCAGCAGTTACCCCCAAAGGGAAGGGGAAGAGACCCAGTACTTC
j_gene: TRBJ2-7; v_gene: TRBV4-1; d_gene: -; abundance: many; CDR3aa: CASSPLSPFYEQYF; CDR3nt: TGCGCCAGCAGCCCCCTCTCTCCGTTCTACGAGCAGTACTTC
j_gene: TRBJ1-1; v_gene: TRBV12-3/TRBV12-4; d_gene: -; abundance: many; CDR3aa: CASSLWGGNTEAFF; CDR3nt: TGTGCCAGCAGTTTATGGGGGGGGAACACTGAAGCTTTCTTT
j_gene: TRBJ2-3; v_gene: TRBV5-6; d_gene: TRBD2; abundance: large; CDR3aa: CASSPERGGTDTQYF; CDR3nt: TGTGCCAGCAGTCCAGAGCGGGGTGGCACAGATACGCAGTATTTT
j_gene: TRBJ2-1; v_gene: TRBV25-1; d_gene: -; abundance: many; CDR3aa: CASSDLTGNEQFF; CDR3nt: TGTGCCAGCAGTGACCTGACAGGTAATGAGCAGTTCTTC
j_gene: TRBJ2-1; v_gene: TRBV30; d_gene: -; abundance: large; CDR3aa: CAWNWGSGLYNEQFF; CDR3nt: TGTGCCTGGAACTGGGGCAGCGGGCTTTACAATGAGCAGTTCTTC
j_gene: TRBJ2-2; v_gene: TRBV13; d_gene: TRBD2; abundance: large; CDR3aa: CASSRRLAGGDNTGELFF; CDR3nt: TGTGCCAGCAGCCGGAGACTAGCGGGAGGGGATAACACCGGGGAGCTGTTTTTT
j_gene: TRBJ1-1; v_gene: TRBV20-1; d_gene: -; abundance: many; CDR3aa: CSARENTEAFF; CDR3nt: TGCAGTGCTAGAGAGAACACTGAAGCTTTCTTT
j_gene: TRBJ2-5; v_gene: TRBV4-1; d_gene: -; abundance: many; CDR3aa: CASSQAGVETQYF; CDR3nt: TGCGCCAGCAGCCAAGCCGGAGTCGAGACCCAGTACTTC
j_gene: TRBJ2-6; v_gene: TRBV29-1; d_gene: -; abundance: hyperexpanded; CDR3aa: CSVEEVAGANVLTF; CDR3nt: TGCAGCGTTGAAGAGGTAGCTGGGGCCAACGTCCTGACTTTC
j_gene: TRBJ2-5; v_gene: TRBV2; d_gene: TRBD1; abundance: few; CDR3aa: CASSRDSEETQYF; CDR3nt: TGTGCCAGCAGCCGGGACAGCGAAGAGACCCAGTACTTC
j_gene: TRBJ2-5; v_gene: TRBV9; d_gene: TRBD1; abundance: many; CDR3aa: CASSVRQGDRETQYF; CDR3nt: TGTGCCAGCAGCGTACGCCAAGGGGACAGAGAGACCCAGTACTTC
j_gene: TRBJ2-7; v_gene: TRBV14; d_gene: -; abundance: medium-sized; CDR3aa: CASSRSYEQYF; CDR3nt: TGTGCCAGCAGCCGTTCCTACGAGCAGTACTTC
j_gene: TRBJ1-2; v_gene: TRBV6-2/TRBV6-3; d_gene: -; abundance: -; CDR3aa: CASEGSYGYTF; CDR3nt: TGTGCCAGCGAGGGATCCTATGGCTACACCTTC
j_gene: TRBJ2-2; v_gene: TRBV12-3/TRBV12-4; d_gene: TRBD2; abundance: -; CDR3aa: CASLLAGGTGELFF; CDR3nt: TGTGCCAGTTTGCTAGCGGGAGGCACCGGGGAGCTGTTTTTT
j_gene: TRBJ2-7; v_gene: TRBV10-1; d_gene: -; abundance: large; CDR3aa: CASSKDSSSYEQYF; CDR3nt: TGCGCCAGCAGTAAGGACTCCTCATCCTACGAGCAGTACTTC
j_gene: TRBJ2-7; v_gene: TRBV6-5; d_gene: TRBD1; abundance: many; CDR3aa: CASSYSTGDTYEQYF; CDR3nt: TGTGCCAGCAGTTACTCGACAGGGGACACCTACGAGCAGTACTTC
j_gene: TRBJ1-1; v_gene: TRBV19; d_gene: -; abundance: -; CDR3aa: CASSMNTEAFF; CDR3nt: TGTGCCAGTAGTATGAACACTGAAGCTTTCTTT
j_gene: TRBJ1-2; v_gene: TRBV20-1; d_gene: TRBD1; abundance: medium-sized; CDR3aa: CSARDRFYGYTF; CDR3nt: TGCAGTGCTAGGGACAGGTTCTATGGCTACACCTTC
j_gene: TRBJ1-1; v_gene: TRBV6-6; d_gene: TRBD1; abundance: large; CDR3aa: CASLTGGKAFF; CDR3nt: TGTGCCAGTCTCACAGGGGGCAAAGCTTTCTTT